These 18 T cell receptor beta chains originate from one sample sequenced in a study of blood T cell repertoires in COVID-19. Using immunoSEQ multiplex PCR, the repertoire was profiled, and TCRdb retains in-frame clones only, with some absent. The sample consists of tens of thousands of clones, 84% of them appearing once. The sample comprised peripheral blood. The origin of the receptors is a man in his fifties or sixties with acute or convalescent COVID-19.

This clone showed up just once. The CDR3 region has the DNA TGTGCCAGCAGTTTACGCCGACAGGGAGGTGCTCTCGGCAATCAGCCCCAGCATTTT. This codes for CASSLRRQGGALGNQPQHF. J is TRBJ1-5 and V is TRBV28, with 7 bases identical to TRBD1. V shed 2 bases, J shed 2 bases, and the junction held 15 bases outside the gene matches. The CDR3 consists of 19 residues. Germline V gene sequence: CDR1 MDHEN, CDR2 SYDVKM.

The chain has TRBV19 and TRBJ1-4; D may be TRBD1 (6 bases). The CDR3 loop spans 13 amino acids. V gave up 10 bases and J gave up 8 bases, with 17 bases separating them. Germline V CDR1 and CDR2: LNHDA, SQIVND (reference sequence). The CDR3 is CATRGTLGEKLFF. The DNA of the CDR3 is TGTGCCACAAGGGGGACCCTGGGGGAAAAACTGTTTTTT.

This clone was recorded once. CDR3 sequence reads: CASSLGTQGEQYF. The DNA of the CDR3 is TGTGCCAGCAGTCTAGGGACGCAGGGGGAGCAGTACTTC. The chain carries TRBV28 and TRBJ2-7; TRBD1 is a possible D gene (6 bases). This CDR3 comprises 13 residues. Trimming left V 5 bases short and J 7 bases short, with 15 bases between. CDR1 and CDR2 from the germline V gene are MDHEN and SYDVKM.

The chain uses TRBV9 and TRBJ2-5, with no clear D. CDR3 size: 13 residues. V was pared by 3 bases and J by 2 bases, with 8 bases between. Looked up from germline, CDR1 is SGDLS and CDR2 is YYNGEE. The CDR3 region has the DNA TGTGCCAGCAGCGCCTCACTTCAAGAGACCCAGTACTTC. Translation gives CASSASLQETQYF. Drawing the rest from reference TRBV9 and TRBJ2-5, the complete variable domain is DSGVTQTPKHLITATGQRVTLRCSPRSGDLSVYWYQQSLDQGLQFLIQYYNGEERAKGNILERFSAQQFPDLHSELNLSSLELGDSALYFCASSASLQETQYFGPGTRLLVL.

This rearrangement joins TRBV7-2 to TRBJ2-7; 7 positions match TRBD2. The V gene's germline CDR1 is SGHTA and CDR2 FQGNSA. The CDR3 sequence is 16 residues long. J lost 2 bases, V lost 1 base, and 8 bases had no gene match. The CDR3 is CASSLGVASGAYEQYF. CDR3 nucleotide sequence: TGTGCCAGCAGCTTAGGGGTTGCTAGCGGCGCCTACGAGCAGTACTTC.

With regard to this clone: Other DNA sequences in this sample translate to the same CDR3. This sequence joins TRBV18 and TRBJ2-1, with D maybe TRBD2 (6 bases). V was pared by 3 bases and J by 5 bases, with 8 bases between. The CDR3 spans 13 residues. Germline loops: CDR1 KGHSH, CDR2 LQKENI. The CDR3 sequence is CASSPGLNNEQFF. The DNA for the CDR3 is TGTGCCAGCTCACCGGGACTTAACAATGAGCAGTTCTTC.

The chain joins TRBV10-3 to TRBJ2-5; D is perhaps TRBD1 (7 bases). Per germline, CDR1 ENHRY and CDR2 SYGVKD. Trimming stripped 0 bases from V and 5 bases from J, with 19 bases between. The length of the CDR3 is 17 residues. Here the CDR3 reads CAISESLAGGSEETQYF. As DNA, the CDR3 is TGTGCCATCAGTGAGTCGTTGGCAGGGGGGAGTGAGGAGACCCAGTACTTC.

The chain uses TRBV9 and TRBJ1-1; D is unclear. Trimming pared 4 bases from V and 3 bases from J, leaving 10 bases between. This CDR3 has 13 amino acids. The V gene's germline CDR1 is SGDLS and CDR2 YYNGEE. The CDR3 DNA reads TGTGCCAGCAGCCTTGACTCCTACACTGAAGCTTTCTTT. Amino acid sequence: CASSLDSYTEAFF.

The chain recombines TRBV19 with TRBJ2-2; 7 bases match TRBD2. There are 15 residues in the CDR3. Germline V gene lookup returns CDR1 LNHDA and CDR2 SQIVND (reference sequence). Trimming took 1 base from V and 1 from J; bases not matched to a gene: 0. The CDR3 spells CASSIAGGNTGELFF. The CDR3 DNA sequence: TGTGCCAGTAGTATAGCGGGGGGGAACACCGGGGAGCTGTTTTTT.

The chain carries TRBV6-5 and TRBJ1-5, with D unclear. This CDR3 spans 13 amino acids. Germline V gene lookup returns CDR1 MNHEY and CDR2 SVGAGI. Deletions cut 2 bases from V and 6 bases from J, with 8 bases between. CDR3 nucleotides: TGTGCCAGCAGTTACGAGCGGCGTCAGCCCCAGCATTTT. Translating gives CASSYERRQPQHF.

The V call is TRBV30, the J call TRBJ2-3, with 9 bases lining up with TRBD2. Germline assignment: CDR1 GTSNPN and CDR2 SVGIG (reference sequence). The CDR3 spans 14 residues. Trimming at V came to 4 bases and at J to 4 bases, leaving 6 bases not matched to a gene. CDR3 loop: CAWISGRGPDTQYF. The CDR3 nucleotides read TGTGCCTGGATTAGCGGGAGAGGGCCAGATACGCAGTATTTT.

The V call is TRBV18, the J call TRBJ1-1; 8 bases agree with TRBD1. J was trimmed by 4 bases and V by 3 bases; bases with no gene match: 7. Germline CDR1 reads KGHSH; CDR2 reads LQKENI. The CDR3 has 15 amino acids. The CDR3 loop reads CASSPQTGAVTEAFF. The CDR3, as DNA: TGTGCCAGCTCACCTCAGACAGGGGCAGTCACTGAAGCTTTCTTT.

The chain links TRBV2 to TRBJ2-7; no clear D. Germline V lookup: CDR1 SNHLY, CDR2 FYNNEI. The V end was cut by 5 bases, the J end by 3 bases, with 8 bases between. The CDR3 consists of 12 residues. CDR3 DNA sequence: TGTGCCAGCAGTCGAAACAGCTACGAGCAGTACTTC. As protein: CASSRNSYEQYF.

The CDR3 bases are TGCGCCAGCAGCCTGGGGCTTCGGGCAGGGAATTATGGCTACACCTTC. Translation gives CASSLGLRAGNYGYTF. The chain employs TRBV5-1 and TRBJ1-2, with a possible D match to TRBD1 (5 bases). Germline values: CDR1 SGHRS, CDR2 YFSETQ. V was pared by 4 bases and J by 5 bases, with 21 bases between. The CDR3 has 16 residues.

The J gene is TRBJ1-3, the V gene TRBV6-5; TRBD1 matches 7 bases. Germline CDR1 reads MNHEY; CDR2 reads SVGAGI. The CDR3 is 14 amino acids. The ends lost 6 bases at V and 4 bases at J; junction bases unmatched: 6. The CDR3 here is CASREGAGGNTIYF. In nucleotides, the CDR3 is TGTGCCAGCAGGGAGGGGGCGGGAGGAAACACCATATATTTT.

This clone was counted between two and nine times. J is TRBJ2-2 and V is TRBV9; 7 bases line up with TRBD2. V was pared by 4 bases and J by 7 bases, with 10 bases of the junction left unmatched. CDR3 size: 15 residues. CDR1 SGDLS and CDR2 YYNGEE come from the germline V gene. CDR3 DNA sequence: TGTGCCAGCAGCCCCCGGAGGGAGGGAATCGGGGAGCTGTTTTTT. Its translation is CASSPRREGIGELFF.

The chain couples TRBV20-1 to TRBJ2-7; 9 bases line up with TRBD1. J was trimmed by 4 bases and V by 3 bases; bases with no gene match: 7. The CDR3 extends over 14 amino acids. Per the germline V gene, CDR1 is DFQATT and CDR2 is SNEGSKA (reference sequence). CDR3 bases: TGCAGTGCTAGTGCCGGGACAGGGCTGTACGAGCAGTACTTC. Protein: CSASAGTGLYEQYF.

The CDR3 sequence is CASSVESSGRGEQFF. DNA for the CDR3: TGTGCCAGCAGCGTAGAGAGTAGCGGGAGGGGTGAGCAGTTCTTC. V and J are TRBV9 and TRBJ2-1; TRBD2 aligns across 11 bases. After removal of 0 bases from V and 9 bases from J, the junction contained 5 bases not matched to a gene. The CDR3 consists of 15 residues. Germline V gene sequence: CDR1 SGDLS, CDR2 YYNGEE.